What follows are 27 T cell receptor beta chains derived from one specimen sequenced in a study of blood T cells in healthy people across ages. A second PCR of about 6 to 12 cycles used a sample-barcoded 5' primer and a J-beta primer mix. TCRdb re-called the 5' RACE reads with MiXCR, one entry per CDR3 protein. The sample has around 1.5 million distinct CDR3 sequences, roughly 32% seen once. The source material was blood. The origin of the receptors is a woman aged 25-40 years in good health.

The CDR3 reads CASSTTRTGGSYEQYF. CDR3 nucleotide sequence: TGTGCCAGCAGTACAACTCGGACAGGGGGATCCTACGAGCAGTACTTC. The chain has TRBV27 and TRBJ2-7; 10 bases map to TRBD1. J gave up 1 base and V 5 bases, and 8 bases lay outside the gene matches. This CDR3 region has 16 residues. In germline, CDR1 is MNHEY, CDR2 SMNVEV (reference sequence).

This clonotype was picked up a small number of times. The CDR3 is CASSPLAYEQYF. CDR3 DNA sequence: TGTGCCAGCAGCCCCTTAGCCTACGAGCAGTACTTC. The chain recombines TRBV2 with TRBJ2-7; D gene uncertain. The CDR3 is 12 amino acids. V was shortened by 6 bases and J by 2 bases, with 8 bases between the two germline ends. CDR1 SNHLY and CDR2 FYNNEI come from the germline V gene.

V usage is TRBV7-7 and J usage is TRBJ2-2; D might be TRBD2 (5 bases). CDR3 size: 16 residues. Germline CDR1 SSHAT, CDR2 FNYEAQ (reference sequence). V was clipped by 1 base and J by 5 bases, with 14 bases between them. Here the CDR3 DNA reads TGTGCCAGCAGCTTAGGGGGAGTGGGAAGTACCGGGGAGCTGTTTTTT. Translating it yields CASSLGGVGSTGELFF.

The sample holds a few counts of this clonotype. The V and J genes are TRBV28 and TRBJ2-7, with 7 bases aligning to TRBD1. J gave up 3 bases and V 3 bases, and 5 bases lay outside the gene matches. The CDR3 runs 14 residues. Per the germline V gene, CDR1 is MDHEN and CDR2 is SYDVKM. CDR3 nucleotides: TGTGCCAGCAGTTTTAGTCACAGGGGCTACGAGCAGTACTTC. It encodes CASSFSHRGYEQYF.

This clonotype was counted only a few times. The V gene is TRBV3-1, the J gene TRBJ2-1; tentative D call: TRBD1 (5 bases). V gave up 5 bases and J gave up 4 bases, with 27 bases separating them. This CDR3 comprises 19 residues. Germline V gives CDR1 LGHDT, CDR2 YNNKEL (reference sequence). The CDR3 region is CASSARTTGTYGVYNEQFF. The CDR3 region has the DNA TGTGCCAGCAGCGCAAGAACCACAGGCACCTATGGGGTTTACAATGAGCAGTTCTTC.

A few counts support this clonotype. This chain connects TRBV30 to TRBJ2-1; D remains unclear. CDR3 length equals 12 residues. Between the trimmed V and J ends, which lost 2 bases and 5 bases, there was a span of 7 bases. Germline V lookup: CDR1 GTSNPN, CDR2 SVGIG (reference sequence). CDR3 sequence: CAWSRYNNEQFF. DNA for the CDR3: TGTGCCTGGAGTAGGTACAACAATGAGCAGTTCTTC.

The CDR3 sequence: CANRDSLNTEAFF. The CDR3 DNA reads TGTGCCAACAGGGACAGCCTGAACACTGAAGCTTTCTTT. The V and J genes are TRBV2 and TRBJ1-1; TRBD1 aligns across 7 bases. Germline V gene data show CDR1 as SNHLY and CDR2 as FYNNEI. After removal of 10 bases from V and 0 bases from J, the junction contained 5 bases not matched to a gene. This CDR3 spans 13 amino acids.

The V call is TRBV7-8, the J call TRBJ1-4; D gene ambiguous. The CDR3 length is 14 residues. V lost 4 bases and J lost 5, with 11 bases in between. Germline V gene data show CDR1 as SGHVS and CDR2 as FQNEAQ. For the CDR3, the DNA is TGTGCCAGCAGCTACGGGAGGACGAATGAAAAACTGTTTTTT. Protein sequence: CASSYGRTNEKLFF.

This clonotype turned up a few times. This rearrangement joins TRBV5-1 to TRBJ1-2, with D maybe TRBD1 (5 bases). V shed 7 bases and J shed 5 bases, with 15 bases lying between them. The CDR3 is 13 residues long. Germline-derived CDR1 and CDR2 are SGHRS and YFSETQ. This chain's CDR3 is CASQNQGGYGYTF. In nucleotides, the CDR3 is TGCGCCAGCCAGAACCAGGGAGGGTATGGCTACACCTTC. Filled out from reference TRBV5-1 and TRBJ1-2, the complete variable domain reads KAGVTQTPRYLIKTRGQQVTLSCSPISGHRSVSWYQQTPGQGLQFLFEYFSETQRNKGNFPGRFSGRQFSNSRSEMNVSTLELGDSALYLCASQNQGGYGYTFGSGTRLTVV.

The chain joins TRBV20-1 to TRBJ1-1; D is perhaps TRBD1 (5 bases). CDR3 length: 13 residues. Trimming took 3 bases from V and 1 from J, leaving 9 bases between them. Germline assignment: CDR1 DFQATT and CDR2 SNEGSKA (reference sequence). CDR3 region: CSASVGANTEAFF. CDR3 DNA: TGCAGTGCTAGTGTCGGGGCGAACACTGAAGCTTTCTTT.

The chain combines TRBV19 with TRBJ2-1, with TRBD2 identical over 7 bases. Germline CDR1 reads LNHDA; CDR2 reads SQIVND (reference sequence). The CDR3 is made up of 14 amino acids. V shed 5 bases and J 11 bases; nucleotides not matched to a gene: 12. CDR3 in DNA: TGTGCCAGTAGTTCGAAGGCGGGGGTCGCTAAGCAGTTCTTC. It specifies CASSSKAGVAKQFF.

A few counts support this clonotype. J is TRBJ1-2 and V is TRBV27; 7 positions agree with TRBD1. Germline trimming cut 2 bases from V and 1 base from J; bases unmatched to any gene: 1. This CDR3 comprises 14 residues. Germline assignment: CDR1 MNHEY and CDR2 SMNVEV (reference sequence). CDR3 sequence: CASSLQGVNYGYTF. CDR3 DNA sequence: TGTGCCAGCAGTTTACAGGGGGTTAACTATGGCTACACCTTC.

Comment on this clonotype: The junction shows a germline mismatch at one end, possibly a read error. The rearrangement uses TRBV28 and TRBJ2-7; 15 bases align to TRBD2. The CDR3 covers 19 residues. Germline CDR1 MDHEN, CDR2 SYDVKM. CDR3 nucleotides: TGTGCCAGCAGTTTATCGGGACTAGCGGGAGGCCCAAGCTCCTACGAGCGGTACTTC. Its translation: CASSLSGLAGGPSSYERYF.

This chain links TRBV5-1 with TRBJ2-1; D is uncertain. The CDR3 has 13 residues. Germline CDR1 reads SGHRS; CDR2 reads YFSETQ. The V end lost 1 base, the J end lost 10 bases, and 12 bases lay between the germline ends. The CDR3 reads CASSLTPTREQFF. The CDR3 region has the DNA TGCGCCAGCAGCTTGACGCCGACACGCGAGCAGTTCTTC.

This chain uses TRBV20-1 with TRBJ2-1; the match to TRBD2 covers 10 bases. Germline V lookup: CDR1 DFQATT, CDR2 SNEGSKA (reference sequence). V lost 2 bases, J lost 5 bases, and 9 bases stayed unmatched. The CDR3 has 16 residues. The CDR3 nucleotides read TGCAGTGCTAGAAAACCCCGAGCGGGAGGGCACAATGAGCAGTTCTTC. Its protein is CSARKPRAGGHNEQFF.

This chain connects TRBV20-1 to TRBJ2-7, with 9 bases aligning to TRBD1. Germline assignment: CDR1 DFQATT and CDR2 SNEGSKA (reference sequence). This CDR3 has 14 amino acids. V lost 6 bases, J lost 2 bases, and 8 bases stayed unmatched. CDR3 loop: CSAQNRGRTYEQYF. The CDR3 nucleotides read TGCAGTGCCCAAAACAGGGGGCGAACCTACGAGCAGTACTTC.

The V gene is TRBV20-1, the J gene TRBJ2-3; no clear D. This CDR3 is built from 16 residues. Trimming took 6 bases from V and 0 from J, leaving 19 bases between them. The germline V gene encodes CDR1 DFQATT and CDR2 SNEGSKA (reference sequence). Here the CDR3 reads CSATRRLPPSTDTQYF. In nucleotides, the CDR3 is TGCAGTGCAACCCGACGGCTTCCTCCTAGCACAGATACGCAGTATTTT.

In regard to this clonotype: It may be a read error: a sequence one base away is much more abundant. The V gene is TRBV6-2 or TRBV6-3, the J gene TRBJ2-4; 8 bases agree with TRBD1. Germline V lookup: CDR1 MNHEY, CDR2 SVGEGT. The CDR3 spans 16 residues. The CDR3: CASSPRQGKAKNIRYF. DNA of the CDR3: TGTGCCAGCAGTCCTAGACAGGGGAAGGCCAAAAACATTCGGTACTTC.

The rearrangement joins TRBV4-2 to TRBJ1-1; a weak D match, TRBD1 (5 bases). The ends were cut back, 3 bases at V and 0 bases at J, with 17 bases in the middle. Looked up from germline, CDR1 is LGHNA and CDR2 is YNFKEQ. The CDR3 consists of 17 residues. The CDR3 region has the DNA TGTGCCAGCAGCCAGACCGGGGGTTACGGACTGAACACTGAAGCTTTCTTT. Amino acids: CASSQTGGYGLNTEAFF.

This clonotype was counted a few times. The V call is TRBV7-2, the J call TRBJ2-7; D remains unclear. Deletions cut 2 bases from V and 3 bases from J, with 14 bases between. The CDR3 is made up of 15 amino acids. Germline V CDR1 and CDR2: SGHTA, FQGNSA. This CDR3 reads CASSLLLGSGYEQYF. The CDR3 nucleotides are TGTGCCAGCAGCTTATTGCTGGGTTCAGGCTACGAGCAGTACTTC. Using reference TRBV7-2 and TRBJ2-7 for the parts outside the CDR3, the full variable domain is GAGVSQSPSNKVTEKGKDVELRCDPISGHTALYWYRQSLGQGLEFLIYFQGNSAPDKSGLPSDRFSAERTGGSVSTLTIQRTQQEDSAVYLCASSLLLGSGYEQYFGPGTRLTVT.

This clonotype has more than one count but fewer than ten. V gene TRBV10-3 combines with J gene TRBJ2-1; no clear D gene. Germline V gene sequence: CDR1 ENHRY, CDR2 SYGVKD. This CDR3 contains 10 residues. Trimming pared 8 bases from V and 5 bases from J, leaving 4 bases between. The CDR3 DNA sequence: TGTGCCATCGGACACAATGAGCAGTTCTTC. Residues: CAIGHNEQFF.

V is TRBV28 and J is TRBJ1-2; TRBD1 agrees at 8 bases. J was trimmed by 2 bases and V by 6 bases; bases with no gene match: 5. Germline V gives CDR1 MDHEN, CDR2 SYDVKM. The CDR3 has 14 residues. The chain's CDR3 is CASRDRVLNYGYTF. The CDR3, as DNA: TGTGCCAGCAGGGACAGGGTCTTAAACTATGGCTACACCTTC.

Concerning this clonotype: One base away lies a much larger clone, so this may be a sequencing read error. The chain combines TRBV20-1 with TRBJ1-1, with a tentative D call TRBD1 (5 bases). CDR1 is DFQATT and CDR2 is SNEGSKA in the germline V gene (reference sequence). The length of the CDR3 is 15 residues. CDR3 amino acids: CSATPGRFMNTGAFF. The CDR3 DNA is TGCAGTGCTACACCGGGACGTTTTATGAACACTGGAGCTTTCTTT.

The CDR3 here is CATPGPSEDTQYF. CDR3 nucleotide sequence: TGTGCCACCCCTGGTCCGTCAGAGGATACGCAGTATTTT. This chain uses TRBV15 with TRBJ2-3, with D unclear. V shed 8 bases and J shed 6 bases, with 15 bases lying between them. Germline V gives CDR1 LNHNV, CDR2 YYDKDF (reference sequence). The CDR3 runs 13 residues. The full variable domain, completed using reference TRBV15 and TRBJ2-3, is DAMVIQNPRYQVTQFGKPVTLSCSQTLNHNVMYWYQQKSSQAPKLLFHYYDKDFNNEADTPDNFQSRRPNTSFCFLDIRSPGLGDTAMYLCATPGPSEDTQYFGPGTRLTVL.

The V gene is TRBV27, the J gene TRBJ2-1, with a possible D match to TRBD2 (5 bases). Per the germline V gene, CDR1 is MNHEY and CDR2 is SMNVEV (reference sequence). Deletions cut 4 bases from V and 4 bases from J, with 20 bases between. This CDR3 spans 17 amino acids. The CDR3 sequence: CASSSLPLVGEYNEQFF. DNA for the CDR3: TGTGCCAGCAGTTCCCTCCCCCTAGTCGGGGAATACAATGAGCAGTTCTTC.

This chain links TRBV4-1 with TRBJ2-7; 10 bases fit TRBD2. After removal of 2 bases from V and 6 bases from J, the junction contained 7 bases not matched to a gene. CDR3 length: 15 residues. Per the germline V gene, CDR1 is MGHRA and CDR2 is YSYEKL. The CDR3 coding sequence is TGCGCCAGCAGCCAACTAGCGGGAGTAGCCTGCGAGCAGTACTTC. Protein product: CASSQLAGVACEQYF.

Concerning this clonotype: A much more abundant neighbour one base away suggests this may be a read error. The rearrangement links TRBV30 to TRBJ1-1, with 7 bases lining up with TRBD1. The trim removed 2 bases at V and 1 base at J, leaving 1 base unmatched. Germline V gene sequence: CDR1 GTSNPN, CDR2 SVGIG (reference sequence). CDR3 length: 13 amino acids. The CDR3 DNA sequence: TGTGCCTGGAGTCGACAGGGGAACACTGAAGCTTTCTTT. Translated, it gives CAWSRQGNTEAFF.